The clone carrying this T cell receptor (delta chain) was seen only a few times. This entry comes from a study of gamma-delta chains in newborns, infants, children. TCRdb reprocessed the reads through CATT. The sample lists about 9,000 delta-chain clones, more than 3% occurring once. The specimen was blood. The receptor was derived from a child who was a newborn, infant or young child, either healthy, febrile or measles-vaccinated (not recorded which).

CDR3 sequence reads: CACDTAWGISEWDTRQMFF. The CDR3 nucleotides read TGTGCCTGTGACACCGCATGGGGGATAAGTGAATGGGACACCCGACAGATGTTTTTC. V usage is TRDV2 and J usage is TRDJ3; TRDD3 matches at 9 bases. V dropped 0 bases and J dropped 4; count of bases not matched to a gene: 9. This CDR3 region has 19 residues. Germline V CDR1 and CDR2: GEAIGNYY, EKD.